The 23 T cell receptor beta chains below come from one sample, sequenced in a study of T cell responses to AZD1222 COVID-19 vaccine. Produced via immunoSEQ multiplex PCR; TCRdb's table is partial and in-frame only. Of around 150,000 clones listed, roughly nine tenths are singletons. This specimen was peripheral blood, taken 28 days after the second AZD1222 dose. The source of these receptors is an adult who received the AZD1222 COVID-19 vaccine.

There are a few counts of this clone. The genes are TRBV7-9 and TRBJ1-5; D is possibly TRBD1 (5 bases). This CDR3 spans 14 amino acids. Germline V gives CDR1 SEHNR, CDR2 FQNEAQ (reference sequence). The V end was cut by 5 bases, the J end by 4 bases, with 12 bases between. Here the CDR3 reads CASSRTGVNQPQHF. CDR3 nucleotides: TGTGCCAGCAGCCGAACAGGAGTGAATCAGCCCCAGCATTTT. The full variable domain, completed using reference TRBV7-9 and TRBJ1-5, is DTGVSQNPRHKITKRGQNVTFRCDPISEHNRLYWYRQTLGQGPEFLTYFQNEAQLEKSRLLSDRFSAERPKGSFSTLEIQRTEQGDSAMYLCASSRTGVNQPQHFGDGTRLSIL.

The chain joins TRBV19 to TRBJ2-2; tentatively, D is TRBD1 or TRBD2 (5 bases each). The germline V gene encodes CDR1 LNHDA and CDR2 SQIVND (reference sequence). This CDR3 comprises 13 residues. V shed 6 bases and J shed 8 bases, with 13 bases lying between them. The CDR3 sequence is CASSGTGRGELFF. The CDR3 nucleotides are TGTGCCAGTAGCGGGACGGGGAGAGGGGAGCTGTTTTTT. Drawing the rest from reference TRBV19 and TRBJ2-2, the complete variable domain is DGGITQSPKYLFRKEGQNVTLSCEQNLNHDAMYWYRQDPGQGLRLIYYSQIVNDFQKGDIAEGYSVSREKKESFPLTVTSAQKNPTAFYLCASSGTGRGELFFGEGSRLTVL.

The chain has TRBV12-3 or TRBV12-4 and TRBJ1-2; D not resolved. This CDR3 is built from 13 residues. The V end lost 4 bases, the J end lost 0 bases, and 6 bases lay between the germline ends. The CDR3 region has the DNA TGTGCCAGCAGTTGGAGAGCTAACTATGGCTACACCTTC. Its translation is CASSWRANYGYTF.

The chain recombines TRBV9 with TRBJ1-1, with 7 bases matching TRBD1. In germline, CDR1 is SGDLS, CDR2 YYNGEE. V shed 4 bases and J 1 base; nucleotides not matched to a gene: 10. There are 16 residues in the CDR3. The CDR3 here is CASSPTVGGKNTEAFF. The DNA for the CDR3 is TGTGCCAGCAGCCCGACGGTAGGGGGCAAGAACACTGAAGCTTTCTTT.

The chain employs TRBV27 and TRBJ2-2; possible D gene TRBD2, 5 bases. This CDR3 contains 13 residues. Looked up from germline, CDR1 is MNHEY and CDR2 is SMNVEV (reference sequence). Between the trimmed V and J ends, which lost 8 bases and 4 bases, there was a span of 11 bases. The DNA of the CDR3 is TGTGCCAGCTACGCGGGTGCCACCGGGGAGCTGTTTTTT. This sequence encodes CASYAGATGELFF.

This chain uses TRBV7-8 with TRBJ2-2; 7 bases map to TRBD2. In germline, CDR1 is SGHVS, CDR2 FQNEAQ. V was clipped by 2 bases and J by 6 bases; unmatched bases: 3. The CDR3 totals 14 residues. This chain's CDR3 is CASSLWRESGELFF. As DNA, the CDR3 is TGTGCCAGCAGCTTATGGCGGGAGTCCGGGGAGCTGTTTTTT.

V is TRBV30 and J is TRBJ1-3; D possibly corresponds to TRBD1 (5 bases). There are 13 residues in the CDR3. The germline V and J ends were trimmed by 4 bases and 8 bases, with 15 bases remaining between them. Per the germline V gene, CDR1 is GTSNPN and CDR2 is SVGIG (reference sequence). CDR3 in amino acids: CAWNPTVDDTIYF. CDR3 sequence (DNA): TGTGCCTGGAACCCGACAGTTGATGACACCATATATTTT.

This chain uses TRBV28 with TRBJ2-1; 10 bases align to TRBD2. The CDR3 extends over 15 amino acids. Trimming at V came to 2 bases and at J to 7 bases, leaving 5 bases not matched to a gene. Germline CDR1 MDHEN, CDR2 SYDVKM. CDR3 nucleotide sequence: TGTGCCAGCAGTTTACCCAGCGGGAGGGTTAATGAGCAGTTCTTC. Encoded protein: CASSLPSGRVNEQFF. The full variable domain, rest sourced from reference TRBV28 and TRBJ2-1, is DVKVTQSSRYLVKRTGEKVFLECVQDMDHENMFWYRQDPGLGLRLIYFSYDVKMKEKGDIPEGYSVSREKKERFSLILESASTNQTSMYLCASSLPSGRVNEQFFGPGTRLTVL.

CDR3 loop: CAAGTGAMDTQYF. CDR3 DNA: TGTGCCGCCGGGACAGGTGCTATGGATACGCAGTATTTT. The V gene is TRBV5-5, the J gene TRBJ2-3; 8 positions match TRBD1. This CDR3 has 13 amino acids. V trimming: 10 bases; J trimming: 6 bases; junction bases outside the gene matches: 10. The germline V gene encodes CDR1 SGHKS and CDR2 YYEKEE (reference sequence).

J is TRBJ1-3 and V is TRBV28, with a possible D match to TRBD1 (6 bases). Trimming left V 5 bases short and J 0 bases short, with 11 bases between. The CDR3 contains 15 residues. In germline, CDR1 is MDHEN, CDR2 SYDVKM. The CDR3 loop is CASSNQGTSGNTIYF. For the CDR3, the DNA is TGTGCCAGCAGTAACCAGGGGACCTCTGGAAACACCATATATTTT.

The rearrangement links TRBV13 to TRBJ2-1, with 8 bases aligning to TRBD2. The germline gives CDR1 PRHDT, CDR2 FYEKMQ (reference sequence). The CDR3 consists of 18 residues. Trimming cost V 4 bases and J 8 bases; bases outside gene matches: 19. The CDR3 nucleotides read TGTGCCAGCAGCTCGGGACTAGATACCCGCCTACTGGGCCATGAGCAGTTCTTC. Its translation is CASSSGLDTRLLGHEQFF.

This clone has only one observation. The rearrangement uses TRBV3-1 (or the pseudogene TRBV3-2) and TRBJ2-7, with no clear D. This CDR3 is built from 15 residues. Germline V gene sequence: CDR1 LGHDT, CDR2 YNNKEL (reference sequence). Trimming stripped 1 base from V and 1 base from J, with 11 bases between. In DNA form, the CDR3 reads TGTGCCAGCAGCCAAGCCCTTATAGCTTCCTACGAGCAGTACTTC. The encoded protein is CASSQALIASYEQYF.

The chain couples TRBV6-1 to TRBJ2-7, with D possibly being TRBD2 (6 bases). CDR1 and CDR2 from the germline V gene are MNHNS and SASEGT. The CDR3 consists of 12 residues. The ends were cut back, 3 bases at V and 7 bases at J, with 10 bases in the middle. The CDR3 protein is CASSDTGLEQYF. The CDR3 nucleotides read TGTGCCAGCAGTGATACTGGACTAGAGCAGTACTTC.

The J gene is TRBJ2-7, the V gene TRBV7-2; 11 bases fit TRBD2. There are 14 residues in the CDR3. Germline V gives CDR1 SGHTA, CDR2 FQGNSA. V gave up 7 bases and J gave up 1 base; unmatched junction bases: 3. CDR3 loop: CASTTSGVSYEQYF. The CDR3 coding sequence is TGTGCCAGCACGACTAGCGGGGTTTCCTACGAGCAGTACTTC.

V usage is TRBV4-1 and J usage is TRBJ1-6; 8 nucleotides match TRBD1. The CDR3 has 17 residues. Germline V gene sequence: CDR1 MGHRA, CDR2 YSYEKL. V lost 2 bases to trimming and J lost 7 bases; unmatched junction nucleotides: 10. CDR3 bases: TGCGCCAGCAGCCAAAGGGGCCGACAGGGGATGAATTCACCCCTCCACTTT. Translated: CASSQRGRQGMNSPLHF.

CDR3 DNA: TGTGCCAGCAGTTTCAGTGCAGGGTTGAATCAGCCCCAGCATTTT. Its protein is CASSFSAGLNQPQHF. The chain couples TRBV27 to TRBJ1-5; tentative D call: TRBD1 (5 bases). The CDR3 has 15 amino acids. V lost 3 bases, J lost 4 bases, and 13 bases lay in between. Germline-derived CDR1 and CDR2 are MNHEY and SMNVEV (reference sequence).

The rearrangement uses TRBV6-1 and TRBJ2-5; 7 nucleotides line up with TRBD2. V gave up 1 base and J gave up 4 bases; unmatched junction bases: 12. Germline values: CDR1 MNHNS, CDR2 SASEGT. This CDR3 has 17 amino acids. This CDR3 reads CASSEETEGGIGETQYF. The CDR3 coding sequence is TGTGCCAGCAGTGAAGAGACCGAGGGAGGGATTGGAGAGACCCAGTACTTC.

The chain has TRBV19 and TRBJ2-5; TRBD1 might be the D (5 bases). This CDR3 is built from 14 residues. Germline loops: CDR1 LNHDA, CDR2 SQIVND (reference sequence). Trimming stripped 4 bases from V and 1 base from J, with 10 bases between. In nucleotides, the CDR3 is TGTGCCAGTAGTACCTACAGGACCCAAGAGACCCAGTACTTC. It is translated as CASSTYRTQETQYF. The full variable domain, with the rest looked up from reference TRBV19 and TRBJ2-5, is DGGITQSPKYLFRKEGQNVTLSCEQNLNHDAMYWYRQDPGQGLRLIYYSQIVNDFQKGDIAEGYSVSREKKESFPLTVTSAQKNPTAFYLCASSTYRTQETQYFGPGTRLLVL.

This clone was found once. V is TRBV19 and J is TRBJ2-5, with a possible D match to TRBD2 (7 bases). The V end was cut by 5 bases, the J end by 4 bases, with 20 bases between. Per germline, CDR1 LNHDA and CDR2 SQIVND (reference sequence). The CDR3 has 16 amino acids. The CDR3 loop is CASSASGRETGETQYF. The CDR3 nucleotides are TGTGCCAGTAGTGCCTCGGGGCGGGAGACAGGAGAGACCCAGTACTTC. Supplemented by reference TRBV19 and TRBJ2-5, the full variable domain reads DGGITQSPKYLFRKEGQNVTLSCEQNLNHDAMYWYRQDPGQGLRLIYYSQIVNDFQKGDIAEGYSVSREKKESFPLTVTSAQKNPTAFYLCASSASGRETGETQYFGPGTRLLVL.

This clone was observed a single time. This chain links TRBV6-5 with TRBJ1-1; TRBD1 matches 10 bases. This CDR3 is built from 14 residues. The V and J ends lost 4 bases and 10 bases, in that order; junction bases with no gene match: 9. Germline V gives CDR1 MNHEY, CDR2 SVGAGI. The CDR3 here is CASSSGTGALVAFF. CDR3 sequence (DNA): TGTGCCAGCAGTTCCGGGACAGGGGCTCTCGTAGCTTTCTTT.

J is TRBJ2-7 and V is TRBV6-5; TRBD1 aligns across 9 bases. The CDR3 has 15 residues. The ends lost 2 bases at V and 7 bases at J; junction bases unmatched: 9. Germline CDR1 and CDR2: MNHEY and SVGAGI. The CDR3 sequence is CASSYTYGQGYEQYF. Written as DNA, the CDR3 is TGTGCCAGCAGTTACACGTATGGACAGGGGTATGAGCAGTACTTC.

The V gene is TRBV27, the J gene TRBJ1-5, with a tentative D call TRBD1 (6 bases). This CDR3 is built from 14 residues. Germline V lookup: CDR1 MNHEY, CDR2 SMNVEV (reference sequence). The V end lost 5 bases, the J end lost 2 bases, and 10 bases lay between the germline ends. The CDR3 loop reads CASSNRVGNQPQHF. CDR3 in DNA: TGTGCCAGCAGTAACAGGGTTGGCAATCAGCCCCAGCATTTT.

The rearrangement joins TRBV28 to TRBJ2-1; 11 bases are a match to TRBD2. V dropped 5 bases and J dropped 6; count of bases not matched to a gene: 12. Germline CDR1 is MDHEN and CDR2 is SYDVKM. The CDR3 runs to 17 residues. CDR3 sequence (DNA): TGTGCCAGCAGTCCCATGATAGCGGGAGGGCGTTTCAATGAGCAGTTCTTC. Translated: CASSPMIAGGRFNEQFF.